This T cell receptor beta chain was sequenced in a study of control samples from healthy donors and cancer patients. This clone came up once. This CDR3 is 14 amino acids long. V was pared by 4 bases and J by 8 bases, with 17 bases between. The V gene's germline CDR1 is SGHDN and CDR2 FVKESK. The repertoire was sequenced with immunoSEQ multiplex PCR; TCRdb's copy has only in-frame clones and lacks some. The sample has fewer than 95,000 clones, over 75% seen once. This clonotype was sampled from a woman in her thirties or forties in good health. This sequence joins TRBV14 and TRBJ1-2; D not certain. Sequencing was carried out using blood. CDR3 DNA sequence: TGTGCCAGCAGCCTAAAAGCGCGGGGTGAGGGCTACACCTTC. Translating gives CASSLKARGEGYTF.